A single T cell receptor (beta chain) is shown here with its context. As yet, its antigen is unknown. These data originate in a study of shared clonotypes between healthy human individuals. The method was immunoSEQ multiplex PCR; TCRdb's version includes in-frame clones alone and lacks a portion of them. Of 2 million to 2.5 million clones listed, roughly 93% are singletons. General study findings and limits: Some clonotypes were shared by all four sorted-subset donors, while others were not shared. The non-shared ones had lower generation probabilities than the shared ones.

CDR3 length: 17 residues. The V gene's germline CDR1 is MNHEY and CDR2 SMNVEV (reference sequence). V was cut by 3 bases and J by 1 base, with 16 bases left in between. Every contributor of samples was a Caucasian grown-up residing in Nashville, Tennessee. The sample was naive CD4+ T cells from PBMCs. The subset denotes: CD45RA+ positively selected. The genes are TRBV27 and TRBJ1-3; D might be TRBD1 (5 bases). This TCR derives from a man between 18 and 35 years old in good health. Some clones in this sample may be carry-over from other donors' samples. The CDR3 is CASSFSGTRLSGNTIYF. CDR3 nucleotides: TGTGCCAGCAGTTTTTCCGGGACCCGGCTGTCTGGAAACACCATATATTTT.